A selection of T cell receptor beta chains follows, all from one sample in a study of blood T cell repertoires in COVID-19. Assay: immunoSEQ multiplex PCR; the TCRdb copy retains only in-frame clones and omits some. The table includes about 60,000 clones, just under 85% detected once. Source material: peripheral blood. Every receptor here comes from a man aged 60 to 69 with acute or convalescent COVID-19. Each CDR3 is given with its conserved first and last residue. Fields, in order: J gene, clone size, D gene, V gene, CDR3 DNA, CDR3 protein. The D gene is left open where the match is weak. Not all rows give a size; the values are once, few, many and, for expanded clones, a class.

TRBJ2-2 | - | - | TRBV5-1 | TGCGCCAGCAGCTTGGTCGCGGGGGCCCACACCGGGGAGCTGTTTTTT | CASSLVAGAHTGELFF
TRBJ2-3 | - | - | TRBV4-1 | TGCGCCAGCAGCCAAGATCCCTCGGGAACGCAGTATTTT | CASSQDPSGTQYF
TRBJ1-1 | - | - | TRBV6-5 | TGTGCCAGCAGGACAAAAAGGGGTGGTGAAGCTTTCTTT | CASRTKRGGEAFF
TRBJ2-1 | once | - | TRBV24-1 | TGTGCCACCAGTGACCCCTCAGGGGAGTCGTACAATGAGCAGTTCTTC | CATSDPSGESYNEQFF
TRBJ1-6 | - | - | TRBV7-9 | TGTGCCAGCAGCCACCTAGACAGCTCCAATTCACCCCTCCACTTT | CASSHLDSSNSPLHF
TRBJ1-4 | - | - | TRBV5-1 | TGCGCCAGCAGCCGGGATACGAATGAAAAACTGTTTTTT | CASSRDTNEKLFF
TRBJ2-5 | few | TRBD1 | TRBV5-6 | TGTGCCAGCAGCTTCCAGGGGGAATGGGAAGAGACCCAGTACTTC | CASSFQGEWEETQYF
TRBJ1-5 | - | - | TRBV5-3 | TGTGCCAGAAGCTTGGCACAGGGAGCGAATCAGCCCCAGCATTTT | CARSLAQGANQPQHF
TRBJ2-2 | - | - | TRBV11-2 | TGTGCCAGCACCACGGCCCGGGGGACAGATAGGGCCGGGGAGCTGTTTTTT | CASTTARGTDRAGELFF
TRBJ1-2 | - | TRBD1 | TRBV4-1 | TGCGCCAGCAGCCAGGCGTCAGGACAGGGTCATGGCTACACCTTC | CASSQASGQGHGYTF
TRBJ1-2 | few | - | TRBV19 | TGTGCCAGTAGTTCCCGGTTTTTCGGGGGTTCTGACTATGGCTACACCTTC | CASSSRFFGGSDYGYTF
TRBJ1-5 | - | - | TRBV18 | TGTGCCAGCTCACCAACGAGGAATCAGCCCCAGCATTTT | CASSPTRNQPQHF
TRBJ2-7 | few | TRBD2 | TRBV27 | TGTGCCAGCAGTGGGGAGGGGTCTCGCTACGAGCAGTACTTC | CASSGEGSRYEQYF
TRBJ1-5 | - | TRBD1 | TRBV6-5 | TGTGCCAGCAGTTCTTGGACAGGGGAGGGCAATCAGCCCCAGCATTTT | CASSSWTGEGNQPQHF
TRBJ1-2 | - | - | TRBV2 | TGTGCCAGCATTCAGGGTCAGATACCCTTTCATGGCTACACCTTC | CASIQGQIPFHGYTF
TRBJ1-5 | once | - | TRBV5-8 | TGTGCCAGCAGCTTCATCAAAACAGGGTATCAGCCCCAGCATTTT | CASSFIKTGYQPQHF
TRBJ2-1 | - | - | TRBV7-3 | TGTGCCAGCAGCCCCCGGCGGCTCGACTTAAACTACAATGAGCAGTTCTTC | CASSPRRLDLNYNEQFF
TRBJ2-2 | - | - | TRBV7-2 | TGTGCCAGCAGCCCCAGACTCGTCACCGGGGAGCTGTTTTTT | CASSPRLVTGELFF
TRBJ1-1 | - | - | TRBV10-1 | TGCGCCAGCAGTGGGCAGGGGAGGAACACTGAAGCTTTCTTT | CASSGQGRNTEAFF
TRBJ1-1 | - | - | TRBV6-1 | TGTGCCAGCAGTGAAGAGCCCAGGGTGCTAACTGAAGCTTTCTTT | CASSEEPRVLTEAFF
TRBJ2-2 | - | - | TRBV7-8 | TGTGCCAGCAGCTTAGTCCCCCAGCGGTTCGGGGAGCTGTTTTTT | CASSLVPQRFGELFF
TRBJ1-6 | - | - | TRBV4-1 | TGCGCCAGCAGCCAAGACGATAATTCACCCCTCCACTTT | CASSQDDNSPLHF
TRBJ1-1 | - | TRBD1 | TRBV11-2 | TGTGCCAGCAGCTTAGTTGGGACAGGGGGGCTGAACACTGAAGCTTTCTTT | CASSLVGTGGLNTEAFF
TRBJ2-7 | - | TRBD1 | TRBV5-1 | TGCGCCAGCAGCAGGGGACAGGCGAGGCAGTACTTC | CASSRGQARQYF
TRBJ2-7 | - | - | TRBV5-1 | TGCGCCAGCAGCCTCCCTCCAGGAGGACTCAACTACGAGCAGTACTTC | CASSLPPGGLNYEQYF
TRBJ2-5 | many | - | TRBV5-1 | TGCGCCAGCAGCCTGGGGCAGGTGGGGACCCAGTACTTC | CASSLGQVGTQYF
TRBJ2-2 | few | - | TRBV19 | TGTGCCGGATCCGACAGTGACACCGGGGAGCTGTTTTTT | CAGSDSDTGELFF
TRBJ1-1 | - | - | TRBV2 | TGTGCCAGCAGTTGGGACTCGGACACCACTGAAGCTTTCTTT | CASSWDSDTTEAFF
TRBJ1-2 | - | - | TRBV27 | TGTGCCAGCAGTTTGCAGGCAAACTATGGCTACACCTTC | CASSLQANYGYTF
TRBJ2-7 | - | - | TRBV9 | TGTGCCAGCGGTTCGGGGGGCACCACTTACGAGCAGTACTTC | CASGSGGTTYEQYF
TRBJ2-7 | - | TRBD1 | TRBV13 | TGTGCCAGCAGCCCGGAAAACAGGGGCGAGCAGTACTTC | CASSPENRGEQYF
TRBJ1-2 | - | - | TRBV30 | TGTGCCTGGAGACCCGGGTCGTATCGTGGCTACACCTTC | CAWRPGSYRGYTF
TRBJ2-7 | - | - | TRBV2 | TGTGCCAGCAGTGAGTCAGGGCCCTACGAGCAGTACTTC | CASSESGPYEQYF
TRBJ1-1 | - | - | TRBV2 | TGTGCCGGGAGTTGGGGGAACACTGAAGCTTTCTTT | CAGSWGNTEAFF
TRBJ2-5 | once | - | TRBV12-3/TRBV12-4 | TGTGCCAGCAGGGAGGGATCTCAAGAGACCCAGTACTTC | CASREGSQETQYF
TRBJ1-2 | once | - | TRBV5-1 | TGCGCCAGCAGCTTGCCAGGGTCCCATGGCTACACCTTC | CASSLPGSHGYTF
TRBJ2-7 | - | - | TRBV12-3/TRBV12-4 | TGTGCCAGCACCTCGGACACTGGGAAGCAGTACTTC | CASTSDTGKQYF
TRBJ1-2 | - | - | TRBV5-4 | TGTGCCAGCAGCGAACAGGGCACAAGCTCTAACTATGGCTACACCTTC | CASSEQGTSSNYGYTF
TRBJ1-5 | - | - | TRBV5-8 | TGTGCCAGCAGAAAAGCAGGGAATCAGCCCCAGCATTTT | CASRKAGNQPQHF
TRBJ2-7 | - | TRBD1 | TRBV7-9 | TGTGCCAGCAGCCGGGGACAGGGGCTTTCCTACGAGCAGTACTTC | CASSRGQGLSYEQYF
TRBJ1-3 | few | - | TRBV9 | TGTGCCAGCACCGTAGAAGGGAGAGACACCATATATTTT | CASTVEGRDTIYF
TRBJ2-7 | - | TRBD2 | TRBV15 | TGTGCCACCAGCAGAGAGCTAGCGGTCTACGAGCAGTACTTC | CATSRELAVYEQYF
TRBJ2-3 | - | - | TRBV7-9 | TGTGCCAGCAGCTTAAGCGGTAGCACAGATACGCAGTATTTT | CASSLSGSTDTQYF
TRBJ1-5 | - | - | TRBV21-1 | TGTGCCAGCAGCAAAGGGAAAGGGGCCGATAATCAGCCCCAGCATTTT | CASSKGKGADNQPQHF
TRBJ2-2 | - | - | TRBV2 | TGTGCCAGCGGGGTAGGGCAGGGAGGTCCCGGGGAGCTGTTTTTT | CASGVGQGGPGELFF
TRBJ2-1 | - | TRBD2 | TRBV9 | TGTGCCAGCAGCGTAGGGGGGCTAGCGGGTTACAATGAGCAGTTCTTC | CASSVGGLAGYNEQFF
TRBJ2-7 | few | - | TRBV28 | TGTGCCAGCAGTTTTCAGCCAGGCCTGTCGTACGAGCAGTACTTC | CASSFQPGLSYEQYF
TRBJ1-2 | - | - | TRBV5-5 | TGTGCCAGCAGCCCACAACCGGACAGTAACTATGGCTACACCTTC | CASSPQPDSNYGYTF
TRBJ1-2 | - | - | TRBV5-1 | TGCGCCAGCAGCTTGGGGGCCCAGGGGAGAGGCTACACCTTC | CASSLGAQGRGYTF
TRBJ1-2 | - | - | TRBV5-1 | TGCGCCAGCAGCTTGTATACGGGGGGAACTTATGGCTACACCTTC | CASSLYTGGTYGYTF
TRBJ1-4 | few | TRBD1 | TRBV13 | TGTGCCAGCAGCTTCTCGGGACAGGGACGGAATGAAAAACTGTTTTTT | CASSFSGQGRNEKLFF
TRBJ1-1 | - | TRBD1 | TRBV5-1 | TGCGCCAGCAGCCCCCAGGGGGGGAACACTGAAGCTTTCTTT | CASSPQGGNTEAFF
TRBJ2-3 | few | TRBD2 | TRBV27 | TGTGCCAGCAGTTTACGGCGGGGGTGGGCAGATACGCAGTATTTT | CASSLRRGWADTQYF
TRBJ2-1 | - | TRBD2 | TRBV6-6 | TGTGCCAGCAGTCGCCCGGCCGGGACTAGCCCATACAATGAGCAGTTCTTC | CASSRPAGTSPYNEQFF